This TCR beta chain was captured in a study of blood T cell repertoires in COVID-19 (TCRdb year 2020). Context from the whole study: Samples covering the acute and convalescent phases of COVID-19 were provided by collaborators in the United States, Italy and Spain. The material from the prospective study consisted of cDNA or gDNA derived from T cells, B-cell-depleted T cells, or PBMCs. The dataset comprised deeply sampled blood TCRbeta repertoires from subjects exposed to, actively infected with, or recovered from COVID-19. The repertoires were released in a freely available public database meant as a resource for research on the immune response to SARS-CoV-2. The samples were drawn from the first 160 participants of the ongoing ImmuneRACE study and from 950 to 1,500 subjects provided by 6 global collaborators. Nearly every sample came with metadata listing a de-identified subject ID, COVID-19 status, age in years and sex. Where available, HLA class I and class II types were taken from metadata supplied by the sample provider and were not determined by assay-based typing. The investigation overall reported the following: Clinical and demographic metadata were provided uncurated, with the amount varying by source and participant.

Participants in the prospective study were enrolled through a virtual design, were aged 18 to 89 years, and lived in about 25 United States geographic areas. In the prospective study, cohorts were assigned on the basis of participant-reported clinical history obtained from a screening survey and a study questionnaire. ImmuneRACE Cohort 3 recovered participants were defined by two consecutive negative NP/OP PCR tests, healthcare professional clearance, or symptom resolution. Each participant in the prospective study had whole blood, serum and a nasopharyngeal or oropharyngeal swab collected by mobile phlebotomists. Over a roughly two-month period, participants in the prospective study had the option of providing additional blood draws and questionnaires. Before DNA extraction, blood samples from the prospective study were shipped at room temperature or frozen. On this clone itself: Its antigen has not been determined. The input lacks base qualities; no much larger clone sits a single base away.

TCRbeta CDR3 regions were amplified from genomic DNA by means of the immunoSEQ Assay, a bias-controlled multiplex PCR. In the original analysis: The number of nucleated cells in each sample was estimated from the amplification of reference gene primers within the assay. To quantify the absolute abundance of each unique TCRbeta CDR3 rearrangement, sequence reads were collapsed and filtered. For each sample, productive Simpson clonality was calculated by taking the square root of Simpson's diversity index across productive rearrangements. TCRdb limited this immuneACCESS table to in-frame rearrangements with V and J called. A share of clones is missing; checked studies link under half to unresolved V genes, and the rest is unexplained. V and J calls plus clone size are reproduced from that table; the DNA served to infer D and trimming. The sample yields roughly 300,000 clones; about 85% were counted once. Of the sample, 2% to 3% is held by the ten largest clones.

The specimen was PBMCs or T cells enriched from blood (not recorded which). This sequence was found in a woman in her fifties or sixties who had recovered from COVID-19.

The base sequence is TGTGCCAGTTCCCTAGCGGGGGGGACAGATACGCAGTATTTT. Translated, it gives CASSLAGGTDTQYF. This receptor chain uses TRBV2 and TRBJ2-3, and TRBD2 matches 12 of the central bases. Germline trimming: 9 bases from V, 3 bases from J; junction bases outside gene matches: 4. CDR1 and CDR2, per the germline V gene, are SNHLY and FYNNEI. The CDR3, from cysteine to phenylalanine, totals 14 residues. Of all the DNA, just the CDR3 is kept, 42 bases in frame from base 1. Beyond the CDR3, the reference TRBV2 and TRBJ2-3 genes provide the residues; the full variable domain reads: EPEVTQTPSHQVTQMGQEVILRCVPISNHLYFYWYRQILGQKVEFLVSFYNNEISEKSEIFDDQFSVERPDGSNFTLKIRSTKLEDSAMYFCASSLAGGTDTQYFGPGTRLTVL.